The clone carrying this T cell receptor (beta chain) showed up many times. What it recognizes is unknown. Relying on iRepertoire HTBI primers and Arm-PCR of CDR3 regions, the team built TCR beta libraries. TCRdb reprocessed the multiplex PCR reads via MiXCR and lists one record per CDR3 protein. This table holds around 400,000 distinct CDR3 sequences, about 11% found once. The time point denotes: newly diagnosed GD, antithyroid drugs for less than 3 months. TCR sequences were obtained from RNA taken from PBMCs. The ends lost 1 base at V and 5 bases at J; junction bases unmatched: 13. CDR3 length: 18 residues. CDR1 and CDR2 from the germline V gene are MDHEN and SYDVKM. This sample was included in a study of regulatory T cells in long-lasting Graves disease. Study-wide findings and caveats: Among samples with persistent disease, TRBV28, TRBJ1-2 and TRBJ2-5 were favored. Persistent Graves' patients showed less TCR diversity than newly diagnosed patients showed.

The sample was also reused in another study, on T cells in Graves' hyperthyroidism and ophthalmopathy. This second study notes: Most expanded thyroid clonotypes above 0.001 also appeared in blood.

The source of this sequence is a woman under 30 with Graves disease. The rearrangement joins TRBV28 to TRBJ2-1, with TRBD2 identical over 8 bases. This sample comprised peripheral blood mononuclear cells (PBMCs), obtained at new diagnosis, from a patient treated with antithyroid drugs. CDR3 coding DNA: TGTGCCAGCAGTTTATTCGTACTACGGGAGGGCCGAAACAATGAGCAGTTCTTC. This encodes CASSLFVLREGRNNEQFF.